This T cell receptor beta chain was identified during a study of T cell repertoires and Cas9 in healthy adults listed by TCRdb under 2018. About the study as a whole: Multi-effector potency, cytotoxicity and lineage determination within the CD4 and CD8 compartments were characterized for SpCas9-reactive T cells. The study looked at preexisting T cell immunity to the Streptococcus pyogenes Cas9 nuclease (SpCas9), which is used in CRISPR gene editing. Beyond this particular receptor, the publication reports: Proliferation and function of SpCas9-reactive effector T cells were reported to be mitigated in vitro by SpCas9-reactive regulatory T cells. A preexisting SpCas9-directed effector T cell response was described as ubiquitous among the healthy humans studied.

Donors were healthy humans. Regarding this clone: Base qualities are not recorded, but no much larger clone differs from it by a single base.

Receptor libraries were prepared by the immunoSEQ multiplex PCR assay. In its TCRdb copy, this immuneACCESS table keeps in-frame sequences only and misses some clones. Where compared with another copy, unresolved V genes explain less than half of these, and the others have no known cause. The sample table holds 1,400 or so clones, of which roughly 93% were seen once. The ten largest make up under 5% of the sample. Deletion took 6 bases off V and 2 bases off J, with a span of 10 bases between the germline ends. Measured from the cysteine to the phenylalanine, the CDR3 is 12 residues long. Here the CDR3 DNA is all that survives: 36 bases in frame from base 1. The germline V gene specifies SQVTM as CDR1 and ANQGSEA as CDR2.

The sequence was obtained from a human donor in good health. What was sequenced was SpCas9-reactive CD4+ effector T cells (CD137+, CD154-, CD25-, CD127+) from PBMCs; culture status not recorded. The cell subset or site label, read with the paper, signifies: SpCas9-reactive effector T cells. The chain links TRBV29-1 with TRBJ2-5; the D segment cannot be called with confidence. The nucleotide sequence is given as TGCAGCGTGGACGGTGCTCAAGAGACCCAGTACTTC. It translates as CSVDGAQETQYF.